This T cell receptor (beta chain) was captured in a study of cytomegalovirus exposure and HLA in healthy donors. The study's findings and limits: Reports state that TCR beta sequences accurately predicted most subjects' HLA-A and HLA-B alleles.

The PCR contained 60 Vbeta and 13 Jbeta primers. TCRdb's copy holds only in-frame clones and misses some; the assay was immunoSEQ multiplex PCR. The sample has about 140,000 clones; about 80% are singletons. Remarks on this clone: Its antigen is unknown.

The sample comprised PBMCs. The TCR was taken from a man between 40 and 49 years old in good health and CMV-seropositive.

The CDR3 bases are TGTGCCAGCTCACCCCTAGCGGGAGAAGGGGATACGCAGTATTTT. It translates to CASSPLAGEGDTQYF. The V gene is TRBV18, the J gene TRBJ2-3, with TRBD2 matching over 10 bases. Germline values: CDR1 KGHSH, CDR2 LQKENI. V was pared by 3 bases and J by 6 bases, with 6 bases of the junction left unmatched. The CDR3 contains 15 residues.